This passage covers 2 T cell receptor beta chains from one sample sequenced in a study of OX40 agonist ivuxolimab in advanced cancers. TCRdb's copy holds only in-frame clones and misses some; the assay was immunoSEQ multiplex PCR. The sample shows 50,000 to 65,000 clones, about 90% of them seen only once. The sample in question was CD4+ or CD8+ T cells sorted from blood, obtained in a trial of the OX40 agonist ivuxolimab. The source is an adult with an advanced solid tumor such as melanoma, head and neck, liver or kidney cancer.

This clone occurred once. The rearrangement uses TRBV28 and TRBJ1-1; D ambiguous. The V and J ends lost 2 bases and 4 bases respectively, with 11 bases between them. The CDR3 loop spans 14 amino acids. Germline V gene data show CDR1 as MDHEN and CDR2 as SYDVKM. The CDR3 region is CASSLHRVGTEAFF. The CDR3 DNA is TGTGCCAGCAGTTTACACCGAGTGGGCACTGAAGCTTTCTTT.

The CDR3 is CATCTGGGSGANVLTF. CDR3 nucleotide sequence: TGTGCCACCTGCACAGGCGGGGGCTCTGGGGCCAACGTCCTGACTTTC. The J gene is TRBJ2-6, the V gene TRBV19, with 7 bases matching TRBD2. Looked up from germline, CDR1 is LNHDA and CDR2 is SQIVND (reference sequence). This CDR3 is 16 amino acids long. V trimming: 10 bases; J trimming: 0 bases; junction bases outside the gene matches: 9.